The 20 T cell receptor beta chains below come from one sample, sequenced in a study of technical replicates of blood from several donors. The protocol was immunoSEQ multiplex PCR, while the TCRdb copy is restricted to in-frame clones and leaves out a portion. The profile shows about 100,000 clones, around 95% of them singletons. Specimen: T cells isolated from PBMCs. The receptor set was obtained from a human donor in good health.

The chain carries TRBV13 and TRBJ1-1; D call uncertain. The CDR3 covers 13 residues. Germline V gene data show CDR1 as PRHDT and CDR2 as FYEKMQ (reference sequence). The V end was cut by 5 bases, the J end by 4 bases, with 11 bases between. The CDR3, as DNA: TGTGCCAGCAGCAGGCTTGGAGTCACTGAAGCTTTCTTT. Amino acids: CASSRLGVTEAFF.

The CDR3 DNA is TGTGCCAGCAGCTCGTTAGCGGAAGCCAAAAACATTCAGTACTTC. This gives the protein CASSSLAEAKNIQYF. This chain connects TRBV9 to TRBJ2-4; possibly TRBD2 for D (6 bases). The CDR3 is 15 residues long. Germline V lookup: CDR1 SGDLS, CDR2 YYNGEE. Trimming took off 4 bases at V and 0 bases at J, with 11 bases between the two ends.

CDR3 sequence: CASSLGAANEKLFF. As DNA, the CDR3 is TGCGCCAGCAGCTTGGGAGCGGCTAATGAAAAACTGTTTTTT. J is TRBJ1-4 and V is TRBV5-1; D ambiguous. CDR1 and CDR2 (germline): SGHRS, YFSETQ. The V and J ends lost 0 bases and 3 bases respectively, with 6 bases between them. This CDR3 has 14 residues.

The rearrangement uses TRBV27 and TRBJ2-7; 8 bases are shared with TRBD2. Germline loops: CDR1 MNHEY, CDR2 SMNVEV (reference sequence). CDR3 length equals 14 residues. V shed 3 bases and J 2 bases; nucleotides not matched to a gene: 3. In DNA, the CDR3 is TGTGCCAGCAGTTTCACTAGCGGCACCTACGAGCAGTACTTC. It encodes CASSFTSGTYEQYF.

V is TRBV9 and J is TRBJ2-7, with 7 bases identical to TRBD2. The CDR3 has 14 residues. The germline V gene has CDR1 SGDLS and CDR2 YYNGEE. V lost 1 base and J lost 4; bases outside the gene matches: 5. CDR3 amino acids: CASSVRQGGYEQYF. The DNA for the CDR3 is TGTGCCAGCAGCGTACGTCAGGGAGGGTACGAGCAGTACTTC.

This clone showed up just once. The chain joins TRBV30 to TRBJ2-7, with 8 bases lining up with TRBD1. Germline V gene data show CDR1 as GTSNPN and CDR2 as SVGIG (reference sequence). This CDR3 is built from 16 residues. V lost 2 bases and J lost 6; bases outside the gene matches: 15. The CDR3 nucleotides are TGTGCCTGGAGTTCGGTTTTGAGGCCAGGGGGCCGCGAGCAGTACTTC. The encoded protein is CAWSSVLRPGGREQYF.

The genes are TRBV5-6 and TRBJ2-1; D remains ambiguous. The V end lost 4 bases, the J end lost 0 bases, and 14 bases lay between the germline ends. Germline V CDR1 and CDR2: SGHDT, YYEEEE. The CDR3 runs 16 residues. DNA for the CDR3: TGTGCCAGCAGCCTCGACATACGAAGCTCCTACAATGAGCAGTTCTTC. Encoded protein: CASSLDIRSSYNEQFF.

The chain combines TRBV6-5 with TRBJ2-1; D call uncertain. Germline V gene sequence: CDR1 MNHEY, CDR2 SVGAGI. The CDR3 consists of 15 residues. V lost 2 bases to trimming and J lost 1 base, with 9 bases between them. The chain's CDR3 is CASSYEVESYNEQFF. The DNA for the CDR3 is TGTGCCAGCAGTTACGAGGTGGAATCCTACAATGAGCAGTTCTTC.

This sequence joins TRBV5-4 and TRBJ2-7; TRBD2 is a possible D gene (5 bases). V was trimmed by 5 bases and J by 3 bases, leaving 12 bases between them. Germline loops: CDR1 SGHNT, CDR2 YYREEE (reference sequence). The length of the CDR3 is 13 residues. The CDR3, as DNA: TGTGCCAGCAGAGACGGGAATTTCTACGAGCAGTACTTC. Protein sequence: CASRDGNFYEQYF.

The gene calls are TRBV29-1 and TRBJ1-1, with D unclear. The V and J ends lost 5 bases and 6 bases respectively, with 10 bases between them. Germline V gene lookup returns CDR1 SQVTM and CDR2 ANQGSEA. The CDR3 has 11 amino acids. The CDR3 DNA follows: TGCAGCGTTTTTGAGGGATCTGAAGCTTTCTTT. It encodes CSVFEGSEAFF.

This clone was detected once. This chain connects TRBV5-6 to TRBJ1-2, with D tentatively TRBD1 (6 bases). V dropped 3 bases and J dropped 1 base, with 16 bases sitting between them. Germline V gene data show CDR1 as SGHDT and CDR2 as YYEEEE. The CDR3 totals 16 residues. CDR3 amino acids: CASSWGTPTVNYGYTF. The CDR3 DNA follows: TGTGCCAGCAGCTGGGGGACACCGACCGTTAACTATGGCTACACCTTC. The whole variable domain, remainder taken from reference TRBV5-6 and TRBJ1-2, is DAGVTQSPTHLIKTRGQQVTLRCSPKSGHDTVSWYQQALGQGPQFIFQYYEEEERQRGNFPDRFSGHQFPNYSSELNVNALLLGDSALYLCASSWGTPTVNYGYTFGSGTRLTVV.

This clone has just one count. The chain carries TRBV11-2 and TRBJ2-7; D might be TRBD2 (6 bases). CDR3 length: 15 residues. V was clipped by 5 bases and J by 0 bases, with 14 bases between them. CDR1 and CDR2 (germline): SGHAT, FQNNGV. CDR3: CASSLGPSDSYEQYF. CDR3 DNA: TGTGCCAGCAGCCTGGGGCCTAGCGACTCCTACGAGCAGTACTTC.

This chain connects TRBV7-9 to TRBJ2-7, with TRBD1 as a possible D gene (6 bases). V was trimmed by 3 bases and J by 2 bases, leaving 20 bases between them. CDR3 length equals 17 residues. Germline CDR1 reads SEHNR; CDR2 reads FQNEAQ (reference sequence). CDR3 protein: CASSFEFGTQPTYEQYF. The DNA for the CDR3 is TGTGCCAGCAGCTTCGAATTTGGGACACAGCCTACCTACGAGCAGTACTTC.

This chain's CDR3 is CASKTGTGREQYF. The CDR3 nucleotides are TGTGCCAGCAAAACCGGGACAGGGCGAGAGCAGTACTTC. This chain connects TRBV6-5 to TRBJ2-7, with 9 bases fitting TRBD1. Germline V gene sequence: CDR1 MNHEY, CDR2 SVGAGI. CDR3 length equals 13 residues. V shed 7 bases and J 7 bases; nucleotides not matched to a gene: 8.

The chain couples TRBV7-3 to TRBJ2-7; 9 positions match TRBD1. Germline loops: CDR1 SGHTA, CDR2 FQGTGA. This CDR3 has 15 residues. The junction had 9 bases not matched to a gene; V was cut back by 2 bases and J by 7 bases. DNA of the CDR3: TGTGCCAGCAGCTTATCCGGGACAGGGATAGAAGAGCAGTACTTC. It codes for CASSLSGTGIEEQYF.

The chain joins TRBV9 to TRBJ1-2; D unclear. The germline V gene encodes CDR1 SGDLS and CDR2 YYNGEE. This CDR3 is built from 16 residues. Trimming pared 3 bases from V and 3 bases from J, leaving 18 bases between. The CDR3 region has the DNA TGTGCCAGCAGCGCATCCCTCTCAGAGGTTGACTATGGCTACACCTTC. It is translated as CASSASLSEVDYGYTF. The whole variable domain, remainder taken from reference TRBV9 and TRBJ1-2, is DSGVTQTPKHLITATGQRVTLRCSPRSGDLSVYWYQQSLDQGLQFLIQYYNGEERAKGNILERFSAQQFPDLHSELNLSSLELGDSALYFCASSASLSEVDYGYTFGSGTRLTVV.

The CDR3 nucleotides read TGTGCCAGCAGTGAGATCAGGCCCCAGCATTTT. Protein sequence: CASSEIRPQHF. The chain has TRBV6-1 and TRBJ1-5; no clear D gene. The V and J ends lost 3 bases and 9 bases respectively, with 6 bases between them. The CDR3 contains 11 residues. Germline V gene sequence: CDR1 MNHNS, CDR2 SASEGT.

The genes are TRBV4-2 and TRBJ1-1; no clear D. The germline gives CDR1 LGHNA, CDR2 YNFKEQ. V was clipped by 0 bases and J by 11 bases, with 13 bases between them. This CDR3 comprises 13 residues. The CDR3 here is CASSQEVSSSAFF. The DNA of the CDR3 is TGTGCCAGCAGCCAAGAGGTGAGTTCAAGTGCTTTCTTT.

This chain uses TRBV19 with TRBJ2-2; TRBD2 aligns across 10 bases. The CDR3 spans 15 residues. In germline, CDR1 is LNHDA, CDR2 SQIVND (reference sequence). V lost 6 bases and J lost 5; bases outside the gene matches: 6. The CDR3 bases are TGTGCCAGTAGGGCTAGCGGGAGCGGAACCGGGGAGCTGTTTTTT. This codes for CASRASGSGTGELFF.

The DNA of the CDR3 is TGTGCCAGCAGTCCCGTACCACGAACCGGGGAGCAGTACTTC. Its translation: CASSPVPRTGEQYF. V and J are TRBV27 and TRBJ2-7; D is unresolved. Trimming took 5 bases from V and 7 from J, leaving 18 bases between them. Germline CDR1 and CDR2: MNHEY and SMNVEV (reference sequence). The CDR3 is made up of 14 amino acids.